The rows below give T cell receptor beta chains drawn from one sample of a study of cytomegalovirus exposure and HLA in healthy donors. Method: immunoSEQ multiplex PCR; TCRdb's copy keeps in-frame clones and lacks some. The data hold approximately 170,000 clones, with 68% observed a single time. The specimen was PBMCs. The receptor source for this set is a woman aged 40-49 years in good health and CMV-seropositive. CDR3s leave out the opening cysteine and the closing phenylalanine or tryptophan. Size tells how often a clone was seen (once, few, many) or the class of an expanded clone, and some rows leave it out.

cdr3_aa clone_size v_call
ASSQTFDSYNEKLF - TRBV6-6
ASSQAPGQTYEQY - TRBV4-1
ASSPGGQGTYNEQF - TRBV7-2
ASSFTGRWDGNTIY - TRBV5-6
ASSLEDPGNSPLH - TRBV5-1
ASSSQETQY - TRBV7-8
ASSDGPGLAGLYNEQF few TRBV9
ASRTQGGTGEGDTQY - TRBV5-1
ASSPGTGSNYGYT - TRBV7-3
ASSEALQVTNTEAF - TRBV6-1
ASSVGDRGNIQY - TRBV9
ASSSLQGTDTEAF few TRBV27
ASSSWTAYNEQF once TRBV5-6
ASSIEVVNEQF - TRBV19
AISGEPGQPQETQY - TRBV10-3
ASARGYNEKLF few TRBV5-1
ASLSGSGEQF - TRBV2
ASSVSGGAENTQY - TRBV9
ASTGLSRGAF - TRBV28
ASSIATGPGTDTQY - TRBV19
ASSYPTGEGQPQH - TRBV6-6
SVEDVSDIGHTEAF - TRBV29-1
AVGQGRNTEAF - TRBV19
ASSKWGDTEAF - TRBV19
ASSQDSNYGYT few TRBV7-8
ASSEEKEREKLF - TRBV2
ASSYRDINTDTQY few TRBV6-5
ASKGYYEQY few TRBV28
ASSFGLAGEKRDTQY - TRBV5-4
ASSPLQVFPYEQY - TRBV11-2
ASSLAGLASNQY - TRBV7-2
ASSLGLAESGETQY - TRBV4-3
AISPGTSGVGTGELF - TRBV10-3
ATSRDLRTSGQETQY once TRBV15
ASTGDKCGYT - TRBV2
ASSQDRRLVTYNEQF - TRBV14
ASSGTHSQETQY - TRBV5-1
ASSKGQGVGNQPQH once TRBV19
ASSLGLEITGELF - TRBV5-1
ASSFPPDTGELF few TRBV9
ASSSQGTQTQY few TRBV28
ASSSGTVNEKLF - TRBV28
ASSFSGSYEQY - TRBV5-4
ASSLRTPIFEAF - TRBV7-8
ASSRDGTGRDTQY - TRBV4-3
ASSSGLAATYEQY - TRBV7-2
ASSQVGGGGNQPQH - TRBV4-1
SVEDRQAMNTEAF - TRBV29-1
ATSRESGLALEEQY - TRBV15
ASSLGGLAGKRADTQY few TRBV7-2
ASSSGGAGETQY - TRBV6-5
ASSSVSGNTIY - TRBV6-5
ASSAGTSGGADEQF - TRBV9
ASNRGPGIDYEQY - TRBV5-1
ASSLPARDEQY few TRBV28
ASSPGQANNEQF - TRBV6-5
ASSFTGQETQY - TRBV5-1
ASSLDGTATNYGYT - TRBV7-2
ASSLGQTYEQY - TRBV21-1